This TCR beta chain was recorded in a study of blood T cells in healthy people across ages. Study results and caveats: Conclusively comparing naive with antigen-experienced cells was impossible with unsorted PBMCs.

A sample-barcoded 5' primer and a J-beta primer mix were used in a second PCR of roughly 7 to 11 cycles. TCRdb re-called the 5' RACE reads with MiXCR, one entry per CDR3 protein. The sample contains under 800,000 distinct CDR3 sequences, under 25% of which appear only once. Researchers collected 9 to 10 milliliters of peripheral blood from every single donor. Germline V CDR1 and CDR2: SNHLY, FYNNEI. The CDR3 extends over 13 amino acids. Between the trimmed V and J ends, which lost 8 bases and 9 bases, there was a span of 20 bases. Of note for this clonotype: Its matching antigen is unknown.

The chain employs TRBV2 and TRBJ2-7; D is undetermined. Sequenced material: blood. The sequence was obtained from a man aged 65 to 79 in good health. The DNA of the CDR3 is TGTGCCAGCCTTCGGACCCTTATAGAAGGGCAGTACTTC. Translating gives CASLRTLIEGQYF.